A selection of T cell receptor beta chains follows, all from one sample in a study of metastatic and nonmetastatic thyroid tumors. TCRdb re-analyzed the PCR reads using MiXCR. Among some 10,000 clones listed, 10% to 15% were seen once. The specimen sequenced was blood. The source of these receptors is a female donor with papillary thyroid cancer or a benign thyroid nodule (not recorded which). Some clones in this sample may be carry-over from other donors' samples. Both conserved end residues are part of each CDR3. Each record gives: V gene, J gene, clone size, D gene, CDR3 DNA, CDR3 protein. A D gene is named only where the DNA matches it firmly. Clone sizes are given selectively: once, few, many, or a class where the clone is expanded.

TRBV7-2	TRBJ2-7	many	TRBD2	TGTGCCAGCACCTTCGGGACTAGCGGCTCCTACGAGCAGTACTTC	CASTFGTSGSYEQYF
TRBV12-3/TRBV12-4	TRBJ2-7	-	-	TGTGCCAGCAGTTTAGACAGGGACGAGCAGTACTTC	CASSLDRDEQYF
TRBV6-1	TRBJ2-7	medium-sized	-	TGTGCCAGCAGCCCCGTGAAGGGGGGCAGCTACGAGCAGTACTTC	CASSPVKGGSYEQYF
TRBV5-1	TRBJ1-2	medium-sized	TRBD1	TGCGCCAGCAGCTTGGCACCGGGGACAGGGTATAACTATGGCTACACCTTC	CASSLAPGTGYNYGYTF
TRBV2	TRBJ1-2	medium-sized	TRBD1	TGTGCCAGCAGGGAGGACAGGGCCTATGGCTACACCTTC	CASREDRAYGYTF
TRBV30	TRBJ1-1	-	TRBD1	TGTGCCTGGAGCCCCAGGACAGGATCCCGTCGAGCTTTCTTT	CAWSPRTGSRRAFF
TRBV10-3	TRBJ1-2	-	TRBD1	TGTGCCATCAGTGGAGGGACAGGCGACCGAACTAACTGTGGCTACACCTTC	CAISGGTGDRTNCGYTF
TRBV6-1	TRBJ2-5	medium-sized	TRBD2	TGTGCCAGCAGCCGAACGGGACTAGCGGTTCCACCGGGGGAGACCCAGTACTTC	CASSRTGLAVPPGETQYF
TRBV6-1	TRBJ1-1	medium-sized	-	TGTGCCAGCAGTCGCCGGGACCTCTTGAACACTGAAGCTTTCTTT	CASSRRDLLNTEAFF
TRBV5-1	TRBJ1-2	many	TRBD1	TGCGCCAGCAGCCAGGGGGGTCTTAGTGGCTACACCTTC	CASSQGGLSGYTF
TRBV6-5	TRBJ2-1	medium-sized	-	TGTGCCAGCAGTTACTCGTCCGGTAGCAATGAGCAGTTCTTC	CASSYSSGSNEQFF
TRBV28	TRBJ2-7	medium-sized	-	TGTGCCAGCAGTGGGGATCCCACCTACGAGCAGTACTTC	CASSGDPTYEQYF
TRBV20-1	TRBJ2-3	many	TRBD2	TGCAGTGCTAGAGATGGAGCGGGAGGAGCAGATACGCAGTATTTT	CSARDGAGGADTQYF
TRBV5-4	TRBJ2-5	-	-	TGTGCCAGCAGCCTAACACAGGGCTCCGAGACCCAGTACTTC	CASSLTQGSETQYF
TRBV12-5	TRBJ2-3	many	-	TGTGCTAGTGGTGTTGGGGATACGCAGTATTTT	CASGVGDTQYF
TRBV19	TRBJ1-3	medium-sized	-	TGTGCCAGTAGGCAGGGTTTTGGAAACACCATATATTTT	CASRQGFGNTIYF
TRBV6-5	TRBJ1-1	medium-sized	-	TGTGCCAGCAGTTACTATGGGGAGAGGAACACTGAAGCTTTCTTT	CASSYYGERNTEAFF
TRBV6-1	TRBJ1-2	medium-sized	-	TGTGCCAGCAGAAGCTCCCCCCTCGGGAGTTATGGCTACACCTTC	CASRSSPLGSYGYTF
TRBV7-8	TRBJ2-3	-	-	TGTGCCAGCAGCTTATGGGGGCGAAGTTCCACAGATACGCAGTATTTT	CASSLWGRSSTDTQYF
TRBV4-1	TRBJ2-7	-	-	TGCGCCAGCAGCCAGGGACTTTCCTACGAGCAGTACTTC	CASSQGLSYEQYF
TRBV15	TRBJ1-2	medium-sized	TRBD1	TGTGCCACCAGCAGAGGAGCAGGGGGCAACTATGGCTACACCTTC	CATSRGAGGNYGYTF
TRBV7-2	TRBJ2-3	many	-	TGTGCCAGCAGCTTTCAGGGACTTACAACAGTGCGCACAGATACGCAGTATTTT	CASSFQGLTTVRTDTQYF
TRBV10-3	TRBJ1-6	few	TRBD1	TGTGCCATCAATGAGGGGGCGCCCCAAAGCTCACCCCTCAACTTT	CAINEGAPQSSPLNF
TRBV20-1	TRBJ1-1	many	-	TGCAGTGCTAGTCACAGGAACACTGAAGCTTTCTTT	CSASHRNTEAFF